What follows are 10 T cell receptor beta chains derived from one specimen sequenced in a study of cytomegalovirus exposure and HLA in healthy donors. Vbeta (60) and Jbeta (13) primers were used in the PCR. Profiling relied on immunoSEQ multiplex PCR, and the TCRdb table lists in-frame clones only, not all of them. The sample consists of some 110,000 clones, around 80% of them appearing once. The sequenced sample was PBMCs. The receptor source for this set is a woman aged 50 to 60 in good health and CMV-seropositive.

This chain connects TRBV5-1 to TRBJ2-6; 8 positions agree with TRBD1. The CDR3 contains 17 residues. V shed 0 bases and J 2 bases; nucleotides not matched to a gene: 4. CDR1 SGHRS and CDR2 YFSETQ come from the germline V gene. The CDR3 here is CASSLGTGRTGANVLTF. Here the CDR3 DNA reads TGCGCCAGCAGCTTGGGGACAGGGAGAACTGGGGCCAACGTCCTGACTTTC.

This clone showed up just once. This rearrangement joins TRBV5-1 to TRBJ2-5; D is unclear. The germline CDR1 and CDR2 sequences are SGHRS and YFSETQ. The CDR3 has 13 amino acids. V was trimmed by 0 bases and J by 5 bases, leaving 8 bases between them. The CDR3 DNA follows: TGCGCCAGCAGCTTGGACAAACCGGAGACCCAGTACTTC. Translation gives CASSLDKPETQYF.

CDR3 sequence: CASSPGLLYGYTF. As DNA, the CDR3 is TGTGCCAGTAGCCCGGGACTCCTCTATGGCTACACCTTC. This chain links TRBV19 with TRBJ1-2; tentatively, D is TRBD1 (5 bases). The ends were cut back, 6 bases at V and 4 bases at J, with 12 bases in the middle. This CDR3 spans 13 amino acids. Germline CDR1 LNHDA, CDR2 SQIVND (reference sequence).

This rearrangement joins TRBV19 to TRBJ2-1, with D tentatively TRBD1 (5 bases). The CDR3 contains 16 residues. Trimming left V 5 bases short and J 12 bases short, with 26 bases between. The germline CDR1 and CDR2 sequences are LNHDA and SQIVND (reference sequence). CDR3 region: CASSPQAGSSVRGQFF. CDR3 bases: TGTGCCAGTAGTCCGCAAGCAGGGTCTTCGGTACGTGGGCAGTTCTTC.

This chain joins TRBV4-2 and TRBJ1-5; TRBD1 matches at 7 bases. Losses at the gene ends were 3 bases for V and 4 bases for J; bases not matched to a gene: 12. The CDR3 is made up of 17 amino acids. Per the germline V gene, CDR1 is LGHNA and CDR2 is YNFKEQ. The CDR3 DNA reads as TGTGCCAGCAGCCAGATAACTGCTCTACAGGGGAATCAGCCCCAGCATTTT. It codes for CASSQITALQGNQPQHF.

Details on this clone: Other DNA variants within this sample encode the same CDR3. The V and J genes are TRBV2 and TRBJ1-5; TRBD1 matches at 10 bases. The CDR3 spans 14 residues. CDR1 SNHLY and CDR2 FYNNEI come from the germline V gene. Germline trimming cut 4 bases from V and 6 bases from J; bases unmatched to any gene: 3. CDR3 sequence reads: CASSGQGASQPQHF. For the CDR3, the DNA is TGTGCCAGCAGTGGACAGGGGGCAAGTCAGCCCCAGCATTTT.

This clone was recorded only once. The V gene is TRBV6-1, the J gene TRBJ2-7; D call uncertain. CDR3 length equals 12 residues. Germline values: CDR1 MNHNS, CDR2 SASEGT. Trimming shortened V by 4 bases and J by 3 bases, and 7 bases separated the two germline ends. The CDR3 protein is CASSGQVYEQYF. CDR3 coding DNA: TGTGCCAGCAGTGGTCAGGTCTACGAGCAGTACTTC.

V is TRBV5-1 and J is TRBJ1-4, with D possibly being TRBD1 (5 bases). Germline-derived CDR1 and CDR2 are SGHRS and YFSETQ. The CDR3 extends over 16 amino acids. V dropped 1 base and J dropped 8 bases, with 18 bases sitting between them. The CDR3 nucleotides read TGCGCCAGCAGCTTGATGCCGGCAGGGTCTGGAGAAAAACTGTTTTTT. Translation gives CASSLMPAGSGEKLFF.

The rearrangement joins TRBV19 to TRBJ1-2, with 10 nucleotides matching TRBD1. J lost 4 bases, V lost 3 bases, and 5 bases had no gene match. This CDR3 comprises 15 residues. CDR1 and CDR2 from the germline V gene are LNHDA and SQIVND (reference sequence). The CDR3 DNA follows: TGTGCCAGTAGTATTGTGACAGGGGGCGCCTATGGCTACACCTTC. It codes for CASSIVTGGAYGYTF.

The rearrangement uses TRBV7-9 and TRBJ2-7; no firm D call. Trimming took 5 bases from V and 3 from J, leaving 8 bases between them. The germline CDR1 and CDR2 sequences are SEHNR and FQNEAQ (reference sequence). This CDR3 spans 12 amino acids. This chain's CDR3 is CASSNQIYEQYF. CDR3 nucleotide sequence: TGTGCCAGCAGCAATCAGATCTACGAGCAGTACTTC.